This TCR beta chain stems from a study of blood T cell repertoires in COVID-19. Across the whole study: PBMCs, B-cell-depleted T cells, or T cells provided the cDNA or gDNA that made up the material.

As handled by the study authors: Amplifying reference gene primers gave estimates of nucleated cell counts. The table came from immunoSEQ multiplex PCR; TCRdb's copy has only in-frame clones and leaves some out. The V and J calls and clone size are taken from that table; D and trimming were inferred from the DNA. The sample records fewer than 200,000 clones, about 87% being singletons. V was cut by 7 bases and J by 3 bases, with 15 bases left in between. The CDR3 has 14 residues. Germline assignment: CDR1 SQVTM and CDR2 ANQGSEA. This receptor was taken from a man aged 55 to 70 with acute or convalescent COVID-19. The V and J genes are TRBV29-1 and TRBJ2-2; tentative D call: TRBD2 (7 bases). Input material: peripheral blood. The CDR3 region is CSAKGGAHTGELFF. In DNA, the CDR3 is TGCAGCGCCAAAGGGGGGGCCCACACCGGGGAGCTGTTTTTT.